This entry lists 23 T cell receptor beta chains sequenced from one sample in a study of response to subunit inactivated influenza vaccine. TCRdb itself ran the RT-PCR reads through MiXCR, one entry per CDR3 protein. This sample carries fewer than 800,000 distinct CDR3 sequences, 15% to 18% of them seen once, and the ten largest clones take about 9.9%. The sample was PBMCs from blood, taken about 12 days after vaccination. The receptors here all came from a man aged 50-59 years who received an inactivated influenza vaccine.

CDR3 bases: TGTGCCAGCAGCCCAGCCAATGAGCAGTTCTTC. This gives the protein CASSPANEQFF. The genes are TRBV7-9 and TRBJ2-1; D is undetermined. Germline V gives CDR1 SEHNR, CDR2 FQNEAQ (reference sequence). V lost 5 bases and J 6 bases, leaving 5 bases between the germline ends. The CDR3 runs to 11 residues.

The chain couples TRBV28 to TRBJ1-2; 7 bases fit TRBD1. Germline V gene lookup returns CDR1 MDHEN and CDR2 SYDVKM. The length of the CDR3 is 14 residues. V shed 4 bases, J shed 8 bases, and the junction held 10 bases outside the gene matches. The chain's CDR3 is CASSSGAQGPGYTF. The DNA for the CDR3 is TGTGCCAGCAGTTCAGGTGCACAGGGGCCAGGCTACACCTTC.

This clonotype came up a few times. The CDR3 coding sequence is TGTGCCAGCAGCGTAGTTCTAGCGGGTTACAATGAGCAGTTCTTC. It translates to CASSVVLAGYNEQFF. The chain recombines TRBV9 with TRBJ2-1; 8 bases fit TRBD2. The CDR3 runs 15 residues. The germline V gene has CDR1 SGDLS and CDR2 YYNGEE. V was clipped by 0 bases and J by 4 bases; unmatched bases: 3. Together with reference TRBV9 and TRBJ2-1, the CDR3 gives the full variable domain: DSGVTQTPKHLITATGQRVTLRCSPRSGDLSVYWYQQSLDQGLQFLIQYYNGEERAKGNILERFSAQQFPDLHSELNLSSLELGDSALYFCASSVVLAGYNEQFFGPGTRLTVL.

In this sample, this clonotype turned up a few times. CDR3 in amino acids: CASRDRRRVAKNIQYF. Here the CDR3 DNA reads TGTGCCAGCAGGGACCGTCGCAGGGTAGCCAAAAACATTCAGTACTTC. The gene calls are TRBV11-2 and TRBJ2-4; perhaps TRBD1 as D (5 bases). V was pared by 6 bases and J by 0 bases, with 15 bases between. Germline loops: CDR1 SGHAT, CDR2 FQNNGV. The CDR3 extends over 16 amino acids.

The rearrangement links TRBV20-1 to TRBJ2-7; D is possibly TRBD1 (6 bases). CDR1 is DFQATT and CDR2 is SNEGSKA in the germline V gene (reference sequence). Trimming left V 5 bases short and J 2 bases short, with 16 bases between. The CDR3 loop spans 14 amino acids. Here the CDR3 reads CSAAGQKGTYEQYF. The CDR3 bases are TGCAGTGCTGCCGGACAGAAGGGTACCTACGAGCAGTACTTC.

The chain links TRBV20-1 to TRBJ2-3; the D is unclear. Germline V gene data show CDR1 as DFQATT and CDR2 as SNEGSKA (reference sequence). This CDR3 has 11 residues. V was shortened by 3 bases and J by 5 bases, with 6 bases between the two germline ends. CDR3 region: CSASHLDTQYF. The CDR3 coding sequence is TGCAGTGCTAGTCATTTAGATACGCAGTATTTT.

CDR3 region: CATSDIGGYRYGELFF. The CDR3 nucleotides are TGTGCCACCAGTGATATCGGAGGGTATCGCTACGGGGAGCTGTTTTTT. The genes are TRBV24-1 and TRBJ2-2; D is possibly TRBD2 (6 bases). The CDR3 has 16 amino acids. In germline, CDR1 is KGHDR, CDR2 SFDVKD. V was trimmed by 3 bases and J by 7 bases, leaving 17 bases between them.

The V call is TRBV20-1, the J call TRBJ2-5; D may be TRBD2 (6 bases). The V and J ends lost 0 bases and 0 bases respectively, with 8 bases between them. This CDR3 comprises 14 residues. CDR1 and CDR2 (germline): DFQATT, SNEGSKA (reference sequence). In nucleotides, the CDR3 is TGCAGTGCTAGAGAACGGGAGTACCAAGAGACCCAGTACTTC. Residues: CSAREREYQETQYF.

This chain uses TRBV20-1 with TRBJ1-4, with 7 nucleotides matching TRBD1. V lost 4 bases and J lost 5; bases outside the gene matches: 4. This CDR3 has 13 residues. CDR1 DFQATT and CDR2 SNEGSKA come from the germline V gene (reference sequence). DNA of the CDR3: TGCAGTGCTACGCCGGGACAGAATGAAAAACTGTTTTTT. The encoded protein is CSATPGQNEKLFF.

The chain joins TRBV7-7 to TRBJ2-3, with a possible D match to TRBD1 (6 bases). The CDR3 extends over 13 amino acids. Germline V lookup: CDR1 SSHAT, CDR2 FNYEAQ (reference sequence). The DNA of the CDR3 is TGTGCTAGCGCCAGGGGAGTTGCAGATACGCAGTATTTT. Protein sequence: CASARGVADTQYF.

This clonotype was picked up a small number of times. The V and J genes are TRBV7-2 and TRBJ1-5; possibly TRBD1 for D (5 bases). The germline V and J ends were trimmed by 5 bases and 5 bases, with 7 bases remaining between them. Germline CDR1 reads SGHTA; CDR2 reads FQGNSA. The CDR3 runs 12 residues. The chain's CDR3 is CASSGGYQPQHF. CDR3 sequence (DNA): TGTGCCAGCAGCGGGGGTTATCAGCCCCAGCATTTT.

The CDR3 coding sequence is TGTGCCAGCAGCGCCGCGTCGGGGGCCACAGATACGCAGTATTTT. It codes for CASSAASGATDTQYF. The rearrangement uses TRBV9 and TRBJ2-3; D possibly matches TRBD1 or TRBD2 (6 bases each). The CDR3 is 15 amino acids. Germline CDR1 SGDLS, CDR2 YYNGEE. V was shortened by 3 bases and J by 2 bases, with 13 bases between the two germline ends. The whole variable domain, filled in from reference TRBV9 and TRBJ2-3, reads DSGVTQTPKHLITATGQRVTLRCSPRSGDLSVYWYQQSLDQGLQFLIQYYNGEERAKGNILERFSAQQFPDLHSELNLSSLELGDSALYFCASSAASGATDTQYFGPGTRLTVL.

The gene calls are TRBV7-8 and TRBJ2-2; possible D gene TRBD1, 6 bases. Trimming shortened V by 5 bases and J by 5 bases, and 12 bases separated the two germline ends. The CDR3 runs 14 residues. Germline CDR1 and CDR2: SGHVS and FQNEAQ. The CDR3, as DNA: TGTGCCAGCAGCCGTGGGGGCCCAACCGGGGAGCTGTTTTTT. As protein: CASSRGGPTGELFF. Based on the CDR3 plus reference TRBV7-8 and TRBJ2-2, the full variable domain is GAGVSQSPRYKVAKRGQDVALRCDPISGHVSLFWYQQALGQGPEFLTYFQNEAQLDKSGLPSDRFFAERPEGSVSTLKIQRTQQEDSAVYLCASSRGGPTGELFFGEGSRLTVL.

With respect to this clonotype: A much more abundant neighbour one base away suggests this may be a read error. The rearrangement uses TRBV4-3 and TRBJ2-2, with a weak D call TRBD1 (6 bases). The CDR3 is 16 residues long. Germline loops: CDR1 LGHNA, CDR2 YSLEER. Deletions cut 2 bases from V and 2 bases from J, with 12 bases between. The CDR3 sequence: CASSQIGTPNTGELFF. DNA for the CDR3: TGCGCCAGCAGCCAAATCGGGACACCTAACACCGGGGAGCTGTTTTTT.

This clonotype was detected ten times or more. The chain carries TRBV5-1 and TRBJ1-5; no firm D call. Germline values: CDR1 SGHRS, CDR2 YFSETQ. The V gene lost 0 bases and the J gene lost 4 bases, with 11 bases spanning the gap. This CDR3 comprises 15 residues. The DNA for the CDR3 is TGCGCCAGCAGCTTGGCGGGGTTAAGGAATCAGCCCCAGCATTTT. It encodes CASSLAGLRNQPQHF.

The V and J genes are TRBV3-1 and TRBJ2-7, with D perhaps TRBD1 (5 bases). This CDR3 is built from 12 residues. Deletions cut 1 base from V and 7 bases from J, with 8 bases between. Germline V gene sequence: CDR1 LGHDT, CDR2 YNNKEL (reference sequence). The CDR3 DNA is TGTGCCAGCAGCCAAGTTCAGGGTGAGCAGTACTTC. Translation: CASSQVQGEQYF.

A few counts support this clonotype. V usage is TRBV5-1 and J usage is TRBJ2-7; the D gene is possibly TRBD1 (5 bases). V was pared by 3 bases and J by 5 bases, with 9 bases between. The CDR3 covers 12 residues. Germline V gene data show CDR1 as SGHRS and CDR2 as YFSETQ. CDR3 sequence: CASSSSRDEQYF. The CDR3, as DNA: TGCGCCAGCAGCTCATCCAGGGACGAGCAGTACTTC.

This clonotype was seen a handful of times. This chain joins TRBV6-2 or TRBV6-3 and TRBJ2-2; 7 bases align to TRBD1. There are 14 residues in the CDR3. Per germline, CDR1 MNHEY and CDR2 SVGEGT. After removal of 8 bases from V and 2 bases from J, the junction contained 5 bases not matched to a gene. This CDR3 is CASYRDRNTGELFF. The DNA of the CDR3 is TGTGCCAGCTACCGGGACAGAAACACCGGGGAGCTGTTTTTT.

This clonotype was recorded at least ten times. This chain joins TRBV29-1 and TRBJ2-7; D is perhaps TRBD1 (5 bases). CDR3 size: 12 residues. V lost 7 bases to trimming and J lost 2 bases, with 12 bases between them. Per the germline V gene, CDR1 is SQVTM and CDR2 is ANQGSEA. For the CDR3, the DNA is TGCAGCGCATTCGACAGCCCCTACGAGCAGTACTTC. Amino acids: CSAFDSPYEQYF.

This chain links TRBV12-3 or TRBV12-4 with TRBJ2-7; TRBD1 aligns across 7 bases. The junction had 7 bases not matched to a gene; V was cut back by 7 bases and J by 4 bases. The CDR3 consists of 13 residues. The CDR3 here is CASNLNRGYEQYF. The DNA for the CDR3 is TGTGCCAGCAACCTAAACAGGGGTTACGAGCAGTACTTC.

J is TRBJ2-1 and V is TRBV20-1; TRBD2 matches 11 bases. Germline assignment: CDR1 DFQATT and CDR2 SNEGSKA (reference sequence). Losses at the gene ends were 1 base for V and 9 bases for J; bases not matched to a gene: 5. The CDR3 length is 14 residues. The CDR3 is CSARGSGGAFEQFF. The CDR3 bases are TGCAGTGCTAGAGGTAGCGGGGGGGCCTTTGAGCAGTTCTTC.

The V gene is TRBV5-1, the J gene TRBJ2-7; 14 bases are shared with TRBD2. The CDR3 loop spans 16 amino acids. The trim removed 7 bases at V and 7 bases at J, leaving 13 bases unmatched. CDR1 SGHRS and CDR2 YFSETQ come from the germline V gene. CDR3 DNA sequence: TGCGCCAGCCAGATCGGGACTAGCGGGGGAAGGGATGAGCAGTACTTC. Its translation is CASQIGTSGGRDEQYF. The full variable domain, with the rest looked up from reference TRBV5-1 and TRBJ2-7, is KAGVTQTPRYLIKTRGQQVTLSCSPISGHRSVSWYQQTPGQGLQFLFEYFSETQRNKGNFPGRFSGRQFSNSRSEMNVSTLELGDSALYLCASQIGTSGGRDEQYFGPGTRLTVT.

This clonotype was picked up many times. CDR3: CASSVLSGGFGEQYF. For the CDR3, the DNA is TGTGCCAGCAGCGTACTCAGCGGGGGGTTTGGCGAGCAGTACTTC. The chain links TRBV9 to TRBJ2-7; 9 bases line up with TRBD2. The CDR3 consists of 15 residues. From germline, CDR1 is SGDLS and CDR2 YYNGEE. V shed 1 base, J shed 6 bases, and the junction held 8 bases outside the gene matches. Using reference TRBV9 and TRBJ2-7 for the parts outside the CDR3, the full variable domain is DSGVTQTPKHLITATGQRVTLRCSPRSGDLSVYWYQQSLDQGLQFLIQYYNGEERAKGNILERFSAQQFPDLHSELNLSSLELGDSALYFCASSVLSGGFGEQYFGPGTRLTVT.